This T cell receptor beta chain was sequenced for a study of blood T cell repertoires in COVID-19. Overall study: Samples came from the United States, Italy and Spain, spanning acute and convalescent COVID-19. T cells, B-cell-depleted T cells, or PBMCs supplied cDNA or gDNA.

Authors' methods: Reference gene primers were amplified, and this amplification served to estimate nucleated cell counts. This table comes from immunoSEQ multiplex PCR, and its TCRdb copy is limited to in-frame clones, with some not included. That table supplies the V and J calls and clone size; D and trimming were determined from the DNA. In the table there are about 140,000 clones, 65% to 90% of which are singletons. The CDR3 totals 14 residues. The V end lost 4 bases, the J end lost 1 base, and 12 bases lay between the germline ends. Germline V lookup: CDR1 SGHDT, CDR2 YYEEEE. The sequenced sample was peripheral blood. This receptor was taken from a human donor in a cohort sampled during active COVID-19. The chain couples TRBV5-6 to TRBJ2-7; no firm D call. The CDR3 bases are TGTGCCAGCAGCCTTATACAACCTTCCTACGAGCAGTACTTC. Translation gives CASSLIQPSYEQYF.